The rows below give T cell receptor beta chains drawn from one sample of a study of T-cell reconstitution after alpha-beta-depleted transplantation in children. TCRdb re-called the PCR reads through MiXCR, storing one row per CDR3 protein. The sample carries some 440,000 distinct CDR3 sequences, about a sixth recorded once. Sequencing was performed on PBMCs, mostly from graft donor cells, taken 360 days after TCRalphabeta/CD19-depleted stem cell transplant. The receptors originated from a boy under two years old who had a stem cell transplant for Wiskott-Aldrich syndrome, so the T cells may come from the graft donor. CDR3s include the opening cysteine and the closing phenylalanine or tryptophan. Fields, in order: D gene, clone size, V gene, J gene, CDR3 protein, CDR3 DNA. The D gene is left open where the match is weak. The listing skips clone size in some rows; elsewhere it reads once, few, many or a size class.

.	.	TRBV28	TRBJ2-5	CASSLGPPQETQYF	TGTGCCAGCAGTTTAGGGCCTCCTCAAGAGACCCAGTACTTC
TRBD2	.	TRBV20-1	TRBJ2-1	CSARPRGSGYNEQFF	TGCAGTGCTAGACCCCGCGGGAGTGGCTACAATGAGCAGTTCTTC
TRBD1	few	TRBV3-1	TRBJ2-1	CASSQGDSGYNEQFF	TGTGCCAGCAGCCAAGGGGACAGTGGCTACAATGAGCAGTTCTTC
TRBD1	.	TRBV10-2	TRBJ1-5	CASSGTGGSRPQHF	TGCGCCAGCAGTGGGACAGGGGGATCTCGGCCCCAGCATTTT
TRBD1	few	TRBV3-1	TRBJ2-7	CASSQNKGNRGWPYEQYF	TGTGCCAGCAGCCAAAATAAAGGAAACAGGGGGTGGCCCTACGAGCAGTACTTC
.	many	TRBV10-3	TRBJ2-7	CAISDRAPFTPYEQYF	TGTGCCATCAGTGACAGGGCACCCTTTACTCCCTACGAGCAGTACTTC
.	.	TRBV7-6	TRBJ2-7	CASSLYGGLPYEQYF	TGTGCCAGCAGCTTATATGGGGGGTTACCCTACGAGCAGTACTTC
TRBD1	.	TRBV24-1	TRBJ2-1	CATSDPGQGKFF	TGTGCCACCAGTGATCCGGGACAGGGGAAGTTCTTC
TRBD2	few	TRBV14	TRBJ2-7	CASSARGTSAYEQYF	TGTGCCAGCAGCGCTCGGGGGACTAGCGCCTACGAGCAGTACTTC
TRBD2	few	TRBV4-1	TRBJ2-1	CASSQENPSGSPVSSYNEQFF	TGCGCCAGCAGCCAAGAAAACCCCAGCGGGAGCCCGGTGAGCTCCTACAATGAGCAGTTCTTC
.	.	TRBV7-9	TRBJ2-7	CASSWTTLYEQYF	TGTGCCAGCTCCTGGACCACCCTCTACGAGCAGTACTTC
.	.	TRBV7-9	TRBJ2-7	CASSLGGPRYEQYF	TGTGCCAGCAGCTTAGGTGGACCCCGGTACGAGCAGTACTTC
.	.	TRBV5-4	TRBJ2-2	CASSLWGSPLHAFAGELFF	TGTGCCAGCAGCTTGTGGGGGTCCCCCCTCCACGCCTTTGCCGGGGAGCTGTTTTTT
.	many	TRBV27	TRBJ1-1	CASSLSAGARGTEAFF	TGTGCCAGCAGTTTATCTGCAGGGGCGCGGGGGACTGAAGCTTTCTTT
.	.	TRBV6-1	TRBJ2-7	CASRWGGPYSYEQYF	TGTGCCAGCCGGTGGGGGGGGCCTTATTCCTACGAGCAGTACTTC
TRBD1	few	TRBV6-6	TRBJ2-7	CASRPRDSGEQYF	TGTGCCAGCAGACCCAGGGACAGTGGCGAGCAGTACTTC
.	many	TRBV4-1	TRBJ2-1	CASSYGQYNEQFF	TGCGCCAGCAGCTACGGACAGTACAATGAGCAGTTCTTC
.	.	TRBV20-1	TRBJ2-6	CSVRRADGANVLTF	TGCAGTGTCAGAAGGGCGGATGGGGCCAACGTCCTGACTTTC
.	.	TRBV27	TRBJ2-7	CASSLLGRVYEQYF	TGTGCCAGCAGTTTATTAGGTAGGGTTTACGAGCAGTACTTC
TRBD1	few	TRBV6-6	TRBJ2-3	CASSGQGTDTQYF	TGTGCCAGCAGTGGACAGGGGACGGATACGCAGTATTTT
.	.	TRBV29-1	TRBJ2-5	CSVGIVRQETQYF	TGCAGCGTCGGTATAGTTAGGCAAGAGACCCAGTACTTC
.	many	TRBV12-3/TRBV12-4	TRBJ1-1	CASSLAGEGTEAFF	TGTGCCAGCAGTTTGGCCGGAGAGGGCACTGAAGCTTTCTTT
.	many	TRBV4-2	TRBJ2-6	CASSQLRDRGANVLTF	TGTGCCAGCAGCCAACTTCGGGATCGTGGGGCCAACGTCCTGACTTTC
.	.	TRBV7-9	TRBJ2-1	CASSRSPEAYNEQFF	TGTGCCAGCAGTCGTAGCCCCGAGGCCTACAATGAGCAGTTCTTC
TRBD1	few	TRBV14	TRBJ2-7	CASSQSGTGGAEEQYF	TGTGCCAGCAGCCAAAGCGGGACAGGGGGGGCAGAAGAGCAGTACTTC
.	.	TRBV6-1	TRBJ2-7	CASRERLSSKGLSHYEQYF	TGTGCCAGCAGAGAACGGCTGTCCTCAAAGGGCCTTTCCCACTACGAGCAGTACTTC
.	few	TRBV5-1	TRBJ2-5	CASSANPPGTFQETQYF	TGCGCCAGCAGCGCGAACCCCCCAGGCACCTTCCAAGAGACCCAGTACTTC
.	.	TRBV2	TRBJ2-4	CASRKDREGNIQYF	TGTGCCAGCAGGAAGGACAGGGAGGGAAACATTCAGTACTTC
.	.	TRBV2	TRBJ2-1	CASKGRVNEQFF	TGTGCCAGCAAGGGCAGGGTTAATGAGCAGTTCTTC
TRBD1	few	TRBV19	TRBJ1-6	CASSTRQGGSPLHF	TGTGCCAGTAGTACCCGACAGGGAGGTTCACCCCTCCACTTT
.	many	TRBV20-1	TRBJ2-7	CSARDLVSYEQYF	TGCAGTGCTAGAGATCTGGTCTCCTACGAGCAGTACTTC
.	few	TRBV7-9	TRBJ1-1	CASSLAGGLMNTEAFF	TGTGCCAGCAGCTTAGCCGGGGGCCTAATGAACACTGAAGCTTTCTTT
.	few	TRBV19	TRBJ2-7	CASSVQSSYEQYF	TGTGCCAGTAGTGTTCAGAGCTCCTACGAGCAGTACTTC
.	.	TRBV7-2	TRBJ2-5	CASSFSMYQETQYF	TGTGCCAGCAGCTTCTCCATGTACCAAGAGACCCAGTACTTC
TRBD2	.	TRBV12-3/TRBV12-4	TRBJ2-1	CASTLSGSTYNEQFF	TGTGCCAGCACCCTTAGCGGGAGCACCTACAATGAGCAGTTCTTC